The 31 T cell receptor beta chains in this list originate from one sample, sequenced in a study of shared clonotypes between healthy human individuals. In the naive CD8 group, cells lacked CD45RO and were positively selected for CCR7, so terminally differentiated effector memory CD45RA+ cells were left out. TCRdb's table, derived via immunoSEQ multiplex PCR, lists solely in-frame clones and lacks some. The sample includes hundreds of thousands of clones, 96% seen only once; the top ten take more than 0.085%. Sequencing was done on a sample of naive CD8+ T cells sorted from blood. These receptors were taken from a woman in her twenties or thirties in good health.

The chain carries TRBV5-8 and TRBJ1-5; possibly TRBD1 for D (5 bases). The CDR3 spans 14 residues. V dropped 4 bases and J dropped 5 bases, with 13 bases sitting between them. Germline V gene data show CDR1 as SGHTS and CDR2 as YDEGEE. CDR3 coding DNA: TGTGCCAGCAGCCAGTGGGGGACCGATCAGCCCCAGCATTTT. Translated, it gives CASSQWGTDQPQHF. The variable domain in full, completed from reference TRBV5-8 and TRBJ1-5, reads EAGVTQSPTHLIKTRGQQATLRCSPISGHTSVYWYQQALGLGLQFLLWYDEGEERNRGNFPPRFSGRQFPNYSSELNVNALELEDSALYLCASSQWGTDQPQHFGDGTRLSIL.

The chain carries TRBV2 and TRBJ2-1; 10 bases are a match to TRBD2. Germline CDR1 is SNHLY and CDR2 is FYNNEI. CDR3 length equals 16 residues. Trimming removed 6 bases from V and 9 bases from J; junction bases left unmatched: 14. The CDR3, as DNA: TGTGCCAGCAGGGGTTGGGCTAGCGGGAGTAGAAGTGAGCAGTTCTTC. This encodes CASRGWASGSRSEQFF. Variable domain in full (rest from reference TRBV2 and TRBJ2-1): EPEVTQTPSHQVTQMGQEVILRCVPISNHLYFYWYRQILGQKVEFLVSFYNNEISEKSEIFDDQFSVERPDGSNFTLKIRSTKLEDSAMYFCASRGWASGSRSEQFFGPGTRLTVL.

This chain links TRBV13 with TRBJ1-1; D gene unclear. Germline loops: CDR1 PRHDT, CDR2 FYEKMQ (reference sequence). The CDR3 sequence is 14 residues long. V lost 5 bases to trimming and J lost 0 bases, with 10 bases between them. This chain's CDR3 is CASSAHSLNTEAFF. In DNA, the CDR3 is TGTGCCAGCAGCGCCCACAGTTTGAACACTGAAGCTTTCTTT.

The CDR3 DNA reads TGCAGCGTTGAGTCCAAAAACATTCAGTACTTC. Translation: CSVESKNIQYF. The rearrangement joins TRBV29-1 to TRBJ2-4; D is undetermined. Deletions cut 3 bases from V and 2 bases from J, with 2 bases between. The germline gives CDR1 SQVTM, CDR2 ANQGSEA. The CDR3 is 11 residues long.

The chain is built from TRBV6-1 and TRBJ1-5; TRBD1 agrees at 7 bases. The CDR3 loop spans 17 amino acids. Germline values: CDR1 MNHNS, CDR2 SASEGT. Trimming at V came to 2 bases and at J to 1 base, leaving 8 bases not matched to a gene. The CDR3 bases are TGTGCCAGCAGTGAATACAGGGGTTCGGGCAGCAATCAGCCCCAGCATTTT. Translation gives CASSEYRGSGSNQPQHF.

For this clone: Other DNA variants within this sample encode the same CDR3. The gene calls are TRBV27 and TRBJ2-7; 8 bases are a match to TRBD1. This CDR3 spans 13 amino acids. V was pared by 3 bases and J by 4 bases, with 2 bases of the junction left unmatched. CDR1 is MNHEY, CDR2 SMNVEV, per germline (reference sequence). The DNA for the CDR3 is TGTGCCAGCAGTTTCAGGGGGCTTTACGAGCAGTACTTC. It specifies CASSFRGLYEQYF.

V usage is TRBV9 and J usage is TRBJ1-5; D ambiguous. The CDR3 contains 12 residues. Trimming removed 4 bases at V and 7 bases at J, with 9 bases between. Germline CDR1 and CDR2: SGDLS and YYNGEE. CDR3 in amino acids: CASSSSGQPQHF. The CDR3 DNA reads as TGTGCCAGCAGCTCGTCGGGCCAGCCCCAGCATTTT.

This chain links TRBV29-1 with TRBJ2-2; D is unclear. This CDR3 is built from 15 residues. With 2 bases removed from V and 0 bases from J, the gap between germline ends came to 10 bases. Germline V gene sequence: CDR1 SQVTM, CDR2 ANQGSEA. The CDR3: CSVELDGSNTGELFF. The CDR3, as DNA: TGCAGCGTTGAATTGGACGGGTCGAACACCGGGGAGCTGTTTTTT.

CDR3 residues: CASSLSGRDEQYF. The CDR3 DNA reads TGTGCCAGCAGTTTATCAGGGAGGGACGAGCAGTACTTC. The chain links TRBV27 to TRBJ2-7, with 7 bases lining up with TRBD2. The germline V gene encodes CDR1 MNHEY and CDR2 SMNVEV (reference sequence). The CDR3 is 13 amino acids. V shed 0 bases and J 5 bases; nucleotides not matched to a gene: 1.

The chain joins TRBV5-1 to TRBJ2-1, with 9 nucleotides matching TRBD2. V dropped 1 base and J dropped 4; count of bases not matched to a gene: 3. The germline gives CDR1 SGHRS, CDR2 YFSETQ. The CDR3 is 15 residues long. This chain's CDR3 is CASSLLAGVYNEQFF. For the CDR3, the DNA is TGCGCCAGCAGCTTGTTAGCGGGAGTATACAATGAGCAGTTCTTC.

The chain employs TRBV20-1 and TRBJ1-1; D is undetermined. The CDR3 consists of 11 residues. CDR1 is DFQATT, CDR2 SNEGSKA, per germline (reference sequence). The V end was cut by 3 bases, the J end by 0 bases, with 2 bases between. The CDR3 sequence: CSASMNTEAFF. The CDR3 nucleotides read TGCAGTGCTAGTATGAACACTGAAGCTTTCTTT.

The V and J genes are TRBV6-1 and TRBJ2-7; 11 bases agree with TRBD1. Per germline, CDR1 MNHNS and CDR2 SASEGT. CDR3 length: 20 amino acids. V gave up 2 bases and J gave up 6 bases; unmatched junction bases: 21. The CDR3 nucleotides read TGTGCCAGCAGTGAAAATCGAAGGGGTTCGGGGACAGGGGGATCAGGCGAGCAGTACTTC. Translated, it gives CASSENRRGSGTGGSGEQYF.

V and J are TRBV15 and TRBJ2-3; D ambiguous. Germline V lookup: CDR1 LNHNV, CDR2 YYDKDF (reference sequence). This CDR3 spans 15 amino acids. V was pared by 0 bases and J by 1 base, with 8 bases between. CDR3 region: CATSRDRSGTDTQYF. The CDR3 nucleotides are TGTGCCACCAGCAGAGACAGGAGTGGCACAGATACGCAGTATTTT.

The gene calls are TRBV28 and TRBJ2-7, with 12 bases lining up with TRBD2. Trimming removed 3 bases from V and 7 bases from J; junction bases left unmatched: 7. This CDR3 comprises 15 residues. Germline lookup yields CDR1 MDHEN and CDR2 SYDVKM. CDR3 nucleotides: TGTGCCAGCAGTTTCGCATCAGGACTAGCGGGAGAGCAGTACTTC. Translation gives CASSFASGLAGEQYF.

The CDR3 reads CASSLTNGGTEAFF. CDR3 coding DNA: TGTGCCAGCAGTTTAACCAACGGCGGCACTGAAGCTTTCTTT. This chain connects TRBV27 to TRBJ1-1, with D uncertain. Deletions cut 2 bases from V and 4 bases from J, with 11 bases between. This CDR3 comprises 14 residues. Germline values: CDR1 MNHEY, CDR2 SMNVEV (reference sequence).

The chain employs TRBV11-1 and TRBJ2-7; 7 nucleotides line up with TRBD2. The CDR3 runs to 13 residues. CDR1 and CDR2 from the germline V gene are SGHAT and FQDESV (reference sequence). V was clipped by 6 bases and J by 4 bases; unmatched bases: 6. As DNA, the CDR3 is TGTGCCAGCAGTAGGAGCGGGAAGTACGAGCAGTACTTC. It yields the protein CASSRSGKYEQYF.

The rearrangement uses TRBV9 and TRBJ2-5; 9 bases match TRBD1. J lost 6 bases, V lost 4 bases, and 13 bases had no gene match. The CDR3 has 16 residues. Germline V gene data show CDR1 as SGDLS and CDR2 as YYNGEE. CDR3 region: CASSPGGRTGVKTQYF. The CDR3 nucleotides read TGTGCCAGCAGCCCCGGGGGAAGGACAGGGGTGAAGACCCAGTACTTC.

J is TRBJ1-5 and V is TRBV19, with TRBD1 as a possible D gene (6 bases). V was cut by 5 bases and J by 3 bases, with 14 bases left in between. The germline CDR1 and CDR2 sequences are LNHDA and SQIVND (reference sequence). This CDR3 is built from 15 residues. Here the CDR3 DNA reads TGTGCCAGTAGTTCCCGACAGGACCCCAATCAGCCCCAGCATTTT. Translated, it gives CASSSRQDPNQPQHF. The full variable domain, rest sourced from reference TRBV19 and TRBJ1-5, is DGGITQSPKYLFRKEGQNVTLSCEQNLNHDAMYWYRQDPGQGLRLIYYSQIVNDFQKGDIAEGYSVSREKKESFPLTVTSAQKNPTAFYLCASSSRQDPNQPQHFGDGTRLSIL.

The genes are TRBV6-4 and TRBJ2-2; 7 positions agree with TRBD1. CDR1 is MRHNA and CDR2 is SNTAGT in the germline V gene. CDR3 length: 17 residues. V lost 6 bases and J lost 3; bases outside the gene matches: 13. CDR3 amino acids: CASSEESLQGYTGELFF. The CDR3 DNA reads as TGTGCCAGCAGCGAGGAGTCATTACAGGGGTACACCGGGGAGCTGTTTTTT.

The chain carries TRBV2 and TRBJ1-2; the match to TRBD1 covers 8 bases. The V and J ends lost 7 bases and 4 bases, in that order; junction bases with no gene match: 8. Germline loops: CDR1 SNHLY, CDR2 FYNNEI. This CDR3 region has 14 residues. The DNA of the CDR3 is TGTGCCAGCACGTTGCGGACAGGGAGCTATGGCTACACCTTC. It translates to CASTLRTGSYGYTF.

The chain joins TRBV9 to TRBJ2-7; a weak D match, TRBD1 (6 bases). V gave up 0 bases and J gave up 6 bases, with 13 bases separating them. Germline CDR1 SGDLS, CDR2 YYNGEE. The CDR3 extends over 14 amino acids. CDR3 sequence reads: CASSVVGLGGEQYF. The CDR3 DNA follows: TGTGCCAGCAGCGTAGTTGGCTTAGGGGGCGAGCAGTACTTC.

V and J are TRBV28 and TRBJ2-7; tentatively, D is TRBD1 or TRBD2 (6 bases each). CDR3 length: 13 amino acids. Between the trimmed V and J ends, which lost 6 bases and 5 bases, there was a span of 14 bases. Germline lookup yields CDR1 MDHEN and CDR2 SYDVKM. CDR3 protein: CASSLTGADEQYF. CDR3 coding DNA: TGTGCCAGCAGCCTCACGGGGGCCGACGAGCAGTACTTC.

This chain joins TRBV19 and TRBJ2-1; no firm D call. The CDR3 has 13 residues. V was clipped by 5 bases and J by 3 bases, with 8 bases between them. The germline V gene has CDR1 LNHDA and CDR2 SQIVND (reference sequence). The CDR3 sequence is CASSRDNYNEQFF. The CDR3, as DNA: TGTGCCAGTAGTCGAGACAACTACAATGAGCAGTTCTTC.

This chain's CDR3 is CASSVAGAWTNEKLFF. As DNA, the CDR3 is TGCGCCAGCAGCGTAGCAGGGGCTTGGACTAATGAAAAACTGTTTTTT. The gene calls are TRBV5-1 and TRBJ1-4, with D tentatively TRBD1 (6 bases). In germline, CDR1 is SGHRS, CDR2 YFSETQ. V was shortened by 4 bases and J by 2 bases, with 15 bases between the two germline ends. CDR3 length equals 16 residues.

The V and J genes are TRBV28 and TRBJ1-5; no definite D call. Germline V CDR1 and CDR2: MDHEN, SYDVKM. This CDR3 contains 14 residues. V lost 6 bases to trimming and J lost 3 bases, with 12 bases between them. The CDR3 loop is CASRAGSHNQPQHF. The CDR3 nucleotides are TGTGCCAGCAGGGCGGGGAGCCACAATCAGCCCCAGCATTTT.

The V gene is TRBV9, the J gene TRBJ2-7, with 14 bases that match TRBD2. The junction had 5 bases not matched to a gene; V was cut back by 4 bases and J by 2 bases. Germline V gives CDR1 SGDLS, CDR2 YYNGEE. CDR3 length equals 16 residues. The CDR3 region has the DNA TGTGCCAGCAGCCCCGGGGGACTAGCGGGAGCCTACGAGCAGTACTTC. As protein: CASSPGGLAGAYEQYF.

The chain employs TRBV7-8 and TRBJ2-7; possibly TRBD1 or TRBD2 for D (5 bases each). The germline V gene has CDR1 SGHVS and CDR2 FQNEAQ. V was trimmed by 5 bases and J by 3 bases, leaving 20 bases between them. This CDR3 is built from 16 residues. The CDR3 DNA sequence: TGTGCCAGCAGCCATCCAGTCCGGGGCACGAGCTACGAGCAGTACTTC. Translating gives CASSHPVRGTSYEQYF.

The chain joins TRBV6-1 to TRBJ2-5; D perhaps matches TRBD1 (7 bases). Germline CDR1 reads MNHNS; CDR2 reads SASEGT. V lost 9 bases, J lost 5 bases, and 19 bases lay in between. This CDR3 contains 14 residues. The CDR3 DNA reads TGTGCCAGTTCGACAGGGAAAGGGGGGGAGACCCAGTACTTC. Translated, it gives CASSTGKGGETQYF.

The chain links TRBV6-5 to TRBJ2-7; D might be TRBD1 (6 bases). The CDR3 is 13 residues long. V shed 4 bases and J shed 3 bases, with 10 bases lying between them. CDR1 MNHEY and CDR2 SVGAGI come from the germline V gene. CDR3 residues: CASSFAQGYEQYF. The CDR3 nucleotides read TGTGCCAGCAGTTTCGCACAGGGCTACGAGCAGTACTTC.

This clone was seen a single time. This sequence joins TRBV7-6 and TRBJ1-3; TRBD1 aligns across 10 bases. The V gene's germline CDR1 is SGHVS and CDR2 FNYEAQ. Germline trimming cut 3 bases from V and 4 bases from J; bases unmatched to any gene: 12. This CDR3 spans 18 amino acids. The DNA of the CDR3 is TGTGCCAGCAGCTTCTTTTACCCCGGGACAGGGGAAGGAAACACCATATATTTT. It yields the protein CASSFFYPGTGEGNTIYF.

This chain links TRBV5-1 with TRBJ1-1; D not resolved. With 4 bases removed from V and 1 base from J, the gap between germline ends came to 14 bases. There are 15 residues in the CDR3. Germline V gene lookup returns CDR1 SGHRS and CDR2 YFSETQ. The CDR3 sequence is CASSIRTNQNTEAFF. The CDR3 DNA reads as TGCGCCAGCAGCATAAGGACGAATCAGAACACTGAAGCTTTCTTT.